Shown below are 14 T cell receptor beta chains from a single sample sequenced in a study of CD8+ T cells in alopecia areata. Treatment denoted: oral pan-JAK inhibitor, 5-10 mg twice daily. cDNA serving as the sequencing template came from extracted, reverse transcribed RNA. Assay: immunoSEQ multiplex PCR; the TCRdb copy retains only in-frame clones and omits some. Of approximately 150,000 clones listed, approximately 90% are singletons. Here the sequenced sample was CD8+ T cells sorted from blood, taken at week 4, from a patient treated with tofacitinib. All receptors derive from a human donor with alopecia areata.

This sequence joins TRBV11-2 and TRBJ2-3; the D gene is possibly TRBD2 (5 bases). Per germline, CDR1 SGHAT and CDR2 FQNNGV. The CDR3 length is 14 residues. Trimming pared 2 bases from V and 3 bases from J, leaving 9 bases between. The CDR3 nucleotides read TGTGCCAGCAGCTTAATCGGGGTGACAGATACGCAGTATTTT. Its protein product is CASSLIGVTDTQYF. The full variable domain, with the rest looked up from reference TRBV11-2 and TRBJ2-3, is EAGVAQSPRYKIIEKRQSVAFWCNPISGHATLYWYQQILGQGPKLLIQFQNNGVVDDSQLPKDRFSAERLKGVDSTLKIQPAKLEDSAVYLCASSLIGVTDTQYFGPGTRLTVL.

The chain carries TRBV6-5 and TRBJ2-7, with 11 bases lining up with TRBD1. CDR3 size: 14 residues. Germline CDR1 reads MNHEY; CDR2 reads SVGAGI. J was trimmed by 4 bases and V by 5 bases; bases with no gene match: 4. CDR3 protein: CASSGGQGGYEQYF. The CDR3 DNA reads TGTGCCAGCAGTGGGGGACAGGGGGGATACGAGCAGTACTTC.

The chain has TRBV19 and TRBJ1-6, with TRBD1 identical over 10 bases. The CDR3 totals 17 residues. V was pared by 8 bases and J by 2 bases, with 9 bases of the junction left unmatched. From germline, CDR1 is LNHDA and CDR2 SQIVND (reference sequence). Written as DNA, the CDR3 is TGTGCCAGTGGACCGGGACAGGGGTTCACCTATAATTCACCCCTCCACTTT. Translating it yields CASGPGQGFTYNSPLHF.

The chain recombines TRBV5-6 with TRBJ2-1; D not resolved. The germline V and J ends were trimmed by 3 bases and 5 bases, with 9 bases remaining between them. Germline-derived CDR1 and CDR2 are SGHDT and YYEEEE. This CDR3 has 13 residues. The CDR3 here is CASSSSVNNEQFF. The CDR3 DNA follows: TGTGCCAGCAGCTCGTCTGTAAACAATGAGCAGTTCTTC.

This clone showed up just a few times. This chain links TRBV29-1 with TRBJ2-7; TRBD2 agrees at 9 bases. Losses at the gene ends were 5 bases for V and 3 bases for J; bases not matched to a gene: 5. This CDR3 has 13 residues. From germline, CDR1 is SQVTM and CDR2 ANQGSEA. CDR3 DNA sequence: TGCAGCGTTCGGCTAGCGGGAAGCTACGAGCAGTACTTC. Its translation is CSVRLAGSYEQYF.

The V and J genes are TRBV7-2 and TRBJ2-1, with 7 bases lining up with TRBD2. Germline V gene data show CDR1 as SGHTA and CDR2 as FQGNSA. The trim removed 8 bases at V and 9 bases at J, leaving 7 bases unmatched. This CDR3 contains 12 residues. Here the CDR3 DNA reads TGTGCCAGCGCGGGAGCGCGTGGTGAGCAGTTCTTC. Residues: CASAGARGEQFF.

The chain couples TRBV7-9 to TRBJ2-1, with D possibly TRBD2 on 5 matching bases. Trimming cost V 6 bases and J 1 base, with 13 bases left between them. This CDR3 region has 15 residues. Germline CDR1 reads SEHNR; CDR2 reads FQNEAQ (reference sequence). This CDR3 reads CASRPQRTSYNEQFF. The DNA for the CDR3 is TGTGCCAGCAGACCACAGCGGACTTCCTACAATGAGCAGTTCTTC.

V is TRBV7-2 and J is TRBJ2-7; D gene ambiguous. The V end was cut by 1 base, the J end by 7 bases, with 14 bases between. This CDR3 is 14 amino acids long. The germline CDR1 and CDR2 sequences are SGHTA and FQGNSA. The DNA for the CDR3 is TGTGCCAGCAGCTTAGTAGCTCGACCTAGAGAGCAGTACTTC. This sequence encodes CASSLVARPREQYF.

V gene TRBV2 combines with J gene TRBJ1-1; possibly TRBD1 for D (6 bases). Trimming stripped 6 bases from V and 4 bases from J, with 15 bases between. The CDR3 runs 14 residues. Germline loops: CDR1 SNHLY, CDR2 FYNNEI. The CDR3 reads CASRTTGTGTEAFF. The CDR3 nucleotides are TGTGCCAGCAGAACTACAGGGACCGGCACTGAAGCTTTCTTT.

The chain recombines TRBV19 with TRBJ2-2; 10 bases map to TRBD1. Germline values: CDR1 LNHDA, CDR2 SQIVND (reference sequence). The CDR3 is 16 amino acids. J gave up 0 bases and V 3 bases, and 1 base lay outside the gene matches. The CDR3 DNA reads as TGTGCCAGTAGTATTGGGACAGGGGCGAACACCGGGGAGCTGTTTTTT. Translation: CASSIGTGANTGELFF.

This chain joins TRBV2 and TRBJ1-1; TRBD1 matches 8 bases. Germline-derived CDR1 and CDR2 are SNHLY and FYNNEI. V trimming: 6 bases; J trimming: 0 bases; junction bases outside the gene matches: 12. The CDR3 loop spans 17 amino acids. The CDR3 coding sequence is TGTGCCAGCAGATGGACAGGGAAGGATATGTTGAACACTGAAGCTTTCTTT. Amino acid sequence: CASRWTGKDMLNTEAFF.

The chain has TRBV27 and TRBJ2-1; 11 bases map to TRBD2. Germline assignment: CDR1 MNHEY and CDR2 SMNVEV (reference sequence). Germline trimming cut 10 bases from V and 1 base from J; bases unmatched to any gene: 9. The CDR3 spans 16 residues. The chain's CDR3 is CATVGTSGGSYNEQFF. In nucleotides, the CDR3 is TGTGCCACGGTGGGCACTAGCGGGGGATCCTACAATGAGCAGTTCTTC.

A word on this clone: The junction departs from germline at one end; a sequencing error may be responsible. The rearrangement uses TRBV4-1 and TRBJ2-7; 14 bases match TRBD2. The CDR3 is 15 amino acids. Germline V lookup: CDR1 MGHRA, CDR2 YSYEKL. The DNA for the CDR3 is TGCGCCAGCAGCCAAGAACAGGGACTAGCGGGAGTAAAGCACTTC. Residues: CASSQEQGLAGVKHF.

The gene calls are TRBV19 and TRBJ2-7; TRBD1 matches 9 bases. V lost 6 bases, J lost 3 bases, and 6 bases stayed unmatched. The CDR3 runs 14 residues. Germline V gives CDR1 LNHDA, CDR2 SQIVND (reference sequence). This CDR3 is CASSGTGLIYEQYF. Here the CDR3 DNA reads TGTGCCAGTAGCGGGACAGGGTTAATCTACGAGCAGTACTTC.